Shown below are 22 T cell receptor beta chains from a single sample sequenced in a study of blood T cell repertoires in COVID-19. Generated by immunoSEQ multiplex PCR, the TCRdb table keeps only in-frame clones and is missing some. The sample records some 120,000 clones, roughly 87% being singletons. Sequencing was performed on peripheral blood. The receptors here all came from a man older than 75 with active or convalescent COVID-19.

This clone was seen once. The chain carries TRBV11-2 and TRBJ1-5, with a possible D match to TRBD1 (5 bases). The CDR3 has 15 amino acids. From germline, CDR1 is SGHAT and CDR2 FQNNGV. V was cut by 5 bases and J by 2 bases, with 13 bases left in between. The CDR3 DNA reads as TGTGCCAGCAGCCTGCGCGTGACAGGCAATCAGCCCCAGCATTTT. Amino acid sequence: CASSLRVTGNQPQHF. Filled out from reference TRBV11-2 and TRBJ1-5, the complete variable domain reads EAGVAQSPRYKIIEKRQSVAFWCNPISGHATLYWYQQILGQGPKLLIQFQNNGVVDDSQLPKDRFSAERLKGVDSTLKIQPAKLEDSAVYLCASSLRVTGNQPQHFGDGTRLSIL.

The chain joins TRBV3-1 (or the pseudogene TRBV3-2) to TRBJ1-6; D ambiguous. V lost 2 bases and J lost 7, with 12 bases in between. The CDR3 has 15 amino acids. The germline gives CDR1 LGHDT, CDR2 YNNKEL (reference sequence). The CDR3 spells CASSQLGRPNSPLHF. The CDR3 region has the DNA TGTGCCAGCAGCCAACTGGGCAGGCCAAATTCACCCCTCCACTTT.

This rearrangement joins TRBV6-4 to TRBJ2-1, with D possibly matching TRBD2 (5 bases). Trimming took 4 bases from V and 0 from J, leaving 10 bases between them. Germline V lookup: CDR1 MRHNA, CDR2 SNTAGT. This CDR3 is 15 amino acids long. CDR3 DNA sequence: TGTGCCAGCAGTGCAGGACTCAGCTCCTACAATGAGCAGTTCTTC. This translates into CASSAGLSSYNEQFF.

The chain has TRBV10-3 and TRBJ2-3; 7 bases map to TRBD2. The CDR3 extends over 15 amino acids. The germline V gene encodes CDR1 ENHRY and CDR2 SYGVKD. The junction had 9 bases not matched to a gene; V was cut back by 4 bases and J by 5 bases. CDR3 DNA sequence: TGTGCCATCAGTGCCGAAGGACTAGGGATAGATACGCAGTATTTT. It is translated as CAISAEGLGIDTQYF.

This clone appeared a few times. The same CDR3 is also encoded by other DNA sequences in this sample. J is TRBJ1-4 and V is TRBV6-5, with D tentatively TRBD1 (6 bases). V was trimmed by 2 bases and J by 4 bases, leaving 8 bases between them. The CDR3 extends over 14 amino acids. Germline CDR1 reads MNHEY; CDR2 reads SVGAGI. The CDR3 coding sequence is TGTGCCAGCAGTTACGGACAGCATAATGAAAAACTGTTTTTT. The encoded protein is CASSYGQHNEKLFF.

Concerning this clone: Other DNA sequences in this specimen translate into the identical CDR3. The gene calls are TRBV10-3 and TRBJ2-6; no clear D gene. There are 16 residues in the CDR3. Germline V lookup: CDR1 ENHRY, CDR2 SYGVKD. Trimming cost V 0 bases and J 1 base, with 7 bases left between them. The CDR3 region is CAISESPGSGANVLTF. The CDR3 region has the DNA TGTGCCATCAGTGAGTCGCCGGGTTCTGGGGCCAACGTCCTGACTTTC.

The chain carries TRBV18 and TRBJ2-5, with 10 bases matching TRBD2. This CDR3 is built from 17 residues. Germline V gene lookup returns CDR1 KGHSH and CDR2 LQKENI. V lost 3 bases, J lost 1 base, and 8 bases stayed unmatched. The CDR3 sequence: CASSPGSSGRPQETQYF. Written as DNA, the CDR3 is TGTGCCAGCTCACCGGGCAGTAGCGGGAGGCCCCAAGAGACCCAGTACTTC.

The chain links TRBV5-1 to TRBJ1-2, with no clear D. The CDR3 has 19 residues. Germline V CDR1 and CDR2: SGHRS, YFSETQ. Trimming took off 0 bases at V and 4 bases at J, with 25 bases between the two ends. The CDR3 coding sequence is TGCGCCAGCAGCTTGGGAGTTGGGTTGTCCAAGGCCGGGGTCTATGGCTACACCTTC. It encodes CASSLGVGLSKAGVYGYTF.

The rearrangement links TRBV6-5 to TRBJ1-4; D is perhaps TRBD1 (5 bases). The germline V and J ends were trimmed by 6 bases and 0 bases, with 11 bases remaining between them. This CDR3 has 15 amino acids. Germline V CDR1 and CDR2: MNHEY, SVGAGI. The CDR3 is CASRVGVSTNEKLFF. CDR3 DNA sequence: TGTGCCAGCAGGGTAGGGGTCTCAACTAATGAAAAACTGTTTTTT.

The chain links TRBV24-1 to TRBJ2-7; 10 bases agree with TRBD1. The trim removed 1 base at V and 4 bases at J, leaving 3 bases unmatched. Germline V CDR1 and CDR2: KGHDR, SFDVKD. The CDR3 consists of 15 residues. CDR3 DNA: TGTGCCACCAGTGATTTCAGGACAGGGGGTTACGAGCAGTACTTC. Translated: CATSDFRTGGYEQYF.

This chain links TRBV10-3 with TRBJ2-7; a possible D gene is TRBD1 (6 bases). The CDR3 has 13 residues. The V and J ends lost 10 bases and 3 bases respectively, with 16 bases between them. Germline CDR1 is ENHRY and CDR2 is SYGVKD. The DNA for the CDR3 is TGTGCCACCAGCCGGGACATCTTCTACGAGCAGTACTTC. Protein: CATSRDIFYEQYF.

The chain links TRBV27 to TRBJ2-7; TRBD1 is a possible D gene (6 bases). CDR3 length equals 13 residues. Germline V lookup: CDR1 MNHEY, CDR2 SMNVEV (reference sequence). V was clipped by 5 bases and J by 5 bases, with 13 bases between them. The CDR3 sequence: CASSRHRVDEQYF. The DNA of the CDR3 is TGTGCCAGCAGTAGACACAGGGTCGACGAGCAGTACTTC.

The chain employs TRBV30 and TRBJ2-3; 8 nucleotides align to TRBD2. V lost 0 bases to trimming and J lost 5 bases; unmatched junction nucleotides: 10. CDR1 GTSNPN and CDR2 SVGIG come from the germline V gene (reference sequence). The CDR3 spans 16 residues. The CDR3: CAWSVLIAGTGDTQYF. The CDR3 nucleotides are TGTGCCTGGAGTGTACTAATAGCGGGAACCGGAGATACGCAGTATTTT.

V is TRBV6-6 and J is TRBJ1-1, with TRBD1 as a possible D gene (5 bases). Trimming pared 2 bases from V and 2 bases from J, leaving 6 bases between. The CDR3 sequence is 13 residues long. Germline-derived CDR1 and CDR2 are MNHNY and SVGAGI (reference sequence). CDR3 nucleotides: TGTGCCAGCAGTTACACAGGAAACACTGAAGCTTTCTTT. This gives the protein CASSYTGNTEAFF.

This clone occurred a few times. The V call is TRBV10-3, the J call TRBJ2-3; 13 bases match TRBD2. Germline V gene sequence: CDR1 ENHRY, CDR2 SYGVKD. With 4 bases clipped from V and 3 bases from J, the junction kept 10 bases outside the gene matches. CDR3 length: 18 residues. CDR3 protein: CAISAAGLAGYGTDTQYF. As DNA, the CDR3 is TGTGCCATCAGTGCCGCGGGACTAGCGGGGTATGGGACAGATACGCAGTATTTT.

V and J are TRBV6-5 and TRBJ1-3; 8 bases fit TRBD1. Germline assignment: CDR1 MNHEY and CDR2 SVGAGI. V was clipped by 6 bases and J by 5 bases; unmatched bases: 9. This CDR3 contains 15 residues. The CDR3, as DNA: TGTGCCAGCAGACCCGGACAGGGAGGAAGAAACACCATATATTTT. Encoded protein: CASRPGQGGRNTIYF.

CDR3 residues: CASSITSGRPYEQYF. The CDR3 nucleotides are TGTGCCAGCAGTATTACTAGCGGGAGGCCCTACGAGCAGTACTTC. The V call is TRBV6-5, the J call TRBJ2-7, with 12 bases fitting TRBD2. V lost 5 bases to trimming and J lost 2 bases; unmatched junction nucleotides: 4. In germline, CDR1 is MNHEY, CDR2 SVGAGI. CDR3 length: 15 amino acids.

The CDR3: CASSSGQGTGNTIYF. In DNA form, the CDR3 reads TGTGCCAGCAGCTCAGGACAGGGAACAGGAAACACCATATATTTT. This sequence joins TRBV6-6 and TRBJ1-3; TRBD1 agrees at 8 bases. Germline lookup yields CDR1 MNHNY and CDR2 SVGAGI (reference sequence). CDR3 length: 15 amino acids. J lost 4 bases, V lost 6 bases, and 8 bases had no gene match.

The J gene is TRBJ2-5, the V gene TRBV3-1 (or the pseudogene TRBV3-2); 9 positions agree with TRBD2. The CDR3 totals 16 residues. The germline gives CDR1 LGHDT, CDR2 YNNKEL (reference sequence). Trimming cost V 4 bases and J 5 bases; bases outside gene matches: 11. CDR3 loop: CASSRWRGGLRETQYF. In DNA, the CDR3 is TGTGCCAGCAGCCGATGGCGGGGGGGACTTAGGGAGACCCAGTACTTC.

This chain connects TRBV6-2 or TRBV6-3 to TRBJ2-3; 9 bases line up with TRBD2. V shed 4 bases and J 5 bases; nucleotides not matched to a gene: 4. This CDR3 is built from 14 residues. CDR1 is MNHEY, CDR2 SVGEGT, per germline. Written as DNA, the CDR3 is TGTGCCAGCAGTTGGGCGGGAGGGAGAGATACGCAGTATTTT. Its protein is CASSWAGGRDTQYF.

The chain employs TRBV10-3 and TRBJ2-3, with D possibly TRBD2 on 6 matching bases. Germline V lookup: CDR1 ENHRY, CDR2 SYGVKD. Trimming removed 2 bases from V and 0 bases from J, with 9 bases in between. CDR3 length equals 15 residues. In DNA, the CDR3 is TGTGCCATCAGTGAGCTGGCGGGGAGCACAGATACGCAGTATTTT. This sequence encodes CAISELAGSTDTQYF.

This clone was detected only a few times. The gene calls are TRBV30 and TRBJ1-5; no firm D call. Trimming removed 3 bases at V and 0 bases at J, with 9 bases between. The CDR3 covers 14 residues. CDR1 is GTSNPN, CDR2 SVGIG, per germline (reference sequence). The CDR3: CAWSADFSNQPQHF. As DNA, the CDR3 is TGTGCCTGGAGCGCTGACTTTAGCAATCAGCCCCAGCATTTT.